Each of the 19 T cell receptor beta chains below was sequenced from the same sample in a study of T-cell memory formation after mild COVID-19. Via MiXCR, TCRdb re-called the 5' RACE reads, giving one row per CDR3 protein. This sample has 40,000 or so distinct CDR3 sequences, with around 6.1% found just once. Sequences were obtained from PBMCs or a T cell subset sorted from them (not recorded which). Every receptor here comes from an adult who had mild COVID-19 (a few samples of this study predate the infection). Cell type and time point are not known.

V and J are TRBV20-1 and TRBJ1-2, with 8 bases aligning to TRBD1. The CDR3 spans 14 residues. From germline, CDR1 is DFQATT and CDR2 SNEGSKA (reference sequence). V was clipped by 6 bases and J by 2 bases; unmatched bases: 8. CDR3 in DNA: TGCAGTGCCCACGGACAGGGCCTAAACTATGGCTACACCTTC. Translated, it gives CSAHGQGLNYGYTF.

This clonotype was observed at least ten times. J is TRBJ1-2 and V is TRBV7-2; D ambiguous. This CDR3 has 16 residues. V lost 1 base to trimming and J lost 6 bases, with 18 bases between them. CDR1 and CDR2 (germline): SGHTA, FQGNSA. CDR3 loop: CASSLDELRVRNGYTF. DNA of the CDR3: TGTGCCAGCAGCTTAGATGAGTTGCGGGTGCGGAATGGCTACACCTTC.

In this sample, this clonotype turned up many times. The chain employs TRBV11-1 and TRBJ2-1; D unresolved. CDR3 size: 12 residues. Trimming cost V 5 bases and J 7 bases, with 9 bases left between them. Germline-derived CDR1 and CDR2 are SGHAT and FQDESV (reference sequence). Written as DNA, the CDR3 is TGTGCCAGCAGCCAAGACCATAATGAGCAGTTCTTC. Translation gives CASSQDHNEQFF.

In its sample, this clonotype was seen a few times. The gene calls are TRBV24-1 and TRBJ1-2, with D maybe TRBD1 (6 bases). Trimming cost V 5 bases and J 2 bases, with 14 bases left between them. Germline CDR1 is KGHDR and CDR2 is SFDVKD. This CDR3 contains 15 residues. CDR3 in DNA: TGTGCCACCAGTGGCCCTGAACAGGGAAACTATGGCTACACCTTC. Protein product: CATSGPEQGNYGYTF.

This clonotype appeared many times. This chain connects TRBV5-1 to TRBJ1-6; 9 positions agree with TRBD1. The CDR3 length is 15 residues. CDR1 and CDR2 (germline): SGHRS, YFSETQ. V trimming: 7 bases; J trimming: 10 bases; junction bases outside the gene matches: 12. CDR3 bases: TGCGCCAGCCGATTGGACAGGGGCCTTGGGTCACCCCTCCACTTT. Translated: CASRLDRGLGSPLHF.

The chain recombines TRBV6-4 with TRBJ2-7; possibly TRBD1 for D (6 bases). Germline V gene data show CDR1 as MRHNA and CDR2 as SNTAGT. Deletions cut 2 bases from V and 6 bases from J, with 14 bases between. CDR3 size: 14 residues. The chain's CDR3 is CASSDQQGGVEQYV. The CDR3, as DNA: TGTGCCAGCAGTGACCAACAGGGCGGTGTCGAGCAGTACGTC.

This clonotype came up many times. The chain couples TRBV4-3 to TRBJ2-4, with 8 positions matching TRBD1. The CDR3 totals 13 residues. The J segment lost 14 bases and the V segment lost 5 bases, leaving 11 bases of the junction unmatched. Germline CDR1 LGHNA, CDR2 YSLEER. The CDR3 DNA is TGCGCCAGCAGCTCAAGGACAGGGAGTTACGAGTACTTC. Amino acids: CASSSRTGSYEYF.

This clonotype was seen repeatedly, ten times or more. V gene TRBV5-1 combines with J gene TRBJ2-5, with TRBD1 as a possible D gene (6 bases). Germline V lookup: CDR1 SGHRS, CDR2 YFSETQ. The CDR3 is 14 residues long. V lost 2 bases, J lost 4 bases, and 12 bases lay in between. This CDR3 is CASSLTQGGETQYF. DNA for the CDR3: TGCGCCAGCAGCTTAACACAGGGCGGAGAGACCCAGTACTTC.

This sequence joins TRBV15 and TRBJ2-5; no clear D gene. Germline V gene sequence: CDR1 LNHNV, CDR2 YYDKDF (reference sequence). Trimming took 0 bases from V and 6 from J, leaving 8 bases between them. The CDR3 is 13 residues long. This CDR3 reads CATSRESRQTQYF. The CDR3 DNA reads TGTGCCACCAGCAGAGAGTCTCGACAGACCCAGTACTTC.

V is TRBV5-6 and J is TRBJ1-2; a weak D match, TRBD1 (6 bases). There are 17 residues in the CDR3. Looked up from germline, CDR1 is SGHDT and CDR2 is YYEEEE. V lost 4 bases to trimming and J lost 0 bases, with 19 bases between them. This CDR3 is CASSPRGETFSNYGYTF. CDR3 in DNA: TGTGCCAGCAGCCCGAGGGGGGAAACTTTTTCTAACTATGGCTACACCTTC.

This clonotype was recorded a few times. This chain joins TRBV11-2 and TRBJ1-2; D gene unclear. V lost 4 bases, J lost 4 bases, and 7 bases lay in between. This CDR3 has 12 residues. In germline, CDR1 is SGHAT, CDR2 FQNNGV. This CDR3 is CASSSLPYGYTF. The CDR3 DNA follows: TGTGCCAGCAGCTCCCTCCCCTATGGCTACACCTTC.

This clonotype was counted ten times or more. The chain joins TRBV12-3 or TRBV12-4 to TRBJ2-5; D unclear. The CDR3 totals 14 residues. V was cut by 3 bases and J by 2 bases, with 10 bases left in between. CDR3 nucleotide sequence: TGTGCCAGCAGTTTTGTGGGGTCACAAGAGACCCAGTACTTC. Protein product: CASSFVGSQETQYF.

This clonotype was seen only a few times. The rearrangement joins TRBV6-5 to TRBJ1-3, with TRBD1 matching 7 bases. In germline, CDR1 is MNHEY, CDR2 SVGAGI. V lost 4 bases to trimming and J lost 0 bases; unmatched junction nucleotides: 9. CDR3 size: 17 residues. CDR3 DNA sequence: TGTGCCAGCAGTTCAGGACAGGAGCGGTACTCTGGAAACACCATATATTTT. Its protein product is CASSSGQERYSGNTIYF.

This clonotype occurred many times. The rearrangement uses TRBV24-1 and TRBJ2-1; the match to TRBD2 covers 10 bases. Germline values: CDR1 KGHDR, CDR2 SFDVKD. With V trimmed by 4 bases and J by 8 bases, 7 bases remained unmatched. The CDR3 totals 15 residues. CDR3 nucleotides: TGTGCCACCAGTGAAAGCGGGAGGGCCCGGTATGAGCAGTTCTTC. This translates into CATSESGRARYEQFF.

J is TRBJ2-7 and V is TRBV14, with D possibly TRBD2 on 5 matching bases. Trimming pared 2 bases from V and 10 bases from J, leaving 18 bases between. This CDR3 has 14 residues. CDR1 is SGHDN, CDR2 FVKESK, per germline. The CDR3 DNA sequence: TGTGCCAGCAGCCAAAGTCTTACTGTCGGGAAACAGTACTTC. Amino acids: CASSQSLTVGKQYF. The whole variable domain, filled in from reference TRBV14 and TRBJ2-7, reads EAGVTQFPSHSVIEKGQTVTLRCDPISGHDNLYWYRRVMGKEIKFLLHFVKESKQDESGMPNNRFLAERTGGTYSTLKVQPAELEDSGVYFCASSQSLTVGKQYFGPGTRLTVT.

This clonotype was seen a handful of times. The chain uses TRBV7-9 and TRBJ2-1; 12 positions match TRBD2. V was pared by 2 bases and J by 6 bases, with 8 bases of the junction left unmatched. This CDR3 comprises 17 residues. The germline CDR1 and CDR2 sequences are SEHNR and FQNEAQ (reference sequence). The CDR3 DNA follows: TGTGCCAGCAGCTTAAGGGCCGGACTAGCGGGATCCAATGAGCAGTTCTTC. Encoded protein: CASSLRAGLAGSNEQFF.

The CDR3 protein is CASSYSRSRADTQYF. DNA of the CDR3: TGTGCCAGCAGTTACTCGAGATCTAGGGCAGATACGCAGTATTTT. The chain recombines TRBV6-2 or TRBV6-3 with TRBJ2-3; the D is unclear. The germline V gene encodes CDR1 MNHEY and CDR2 SVGEGT. V was trimmed by 0 bases and J by 4 bases, leaving 11 bases between them. This CDR3 contains 15 residues.

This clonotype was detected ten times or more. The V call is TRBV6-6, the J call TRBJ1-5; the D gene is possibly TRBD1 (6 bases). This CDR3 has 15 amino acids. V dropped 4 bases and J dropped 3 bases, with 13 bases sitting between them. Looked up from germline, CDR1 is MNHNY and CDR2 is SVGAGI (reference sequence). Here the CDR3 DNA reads TGTGCCAGCAGTTGGGTGGACAGTATCAATCAGCCCCAGCATTTT. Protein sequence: CASSWVDSINQPQHF.

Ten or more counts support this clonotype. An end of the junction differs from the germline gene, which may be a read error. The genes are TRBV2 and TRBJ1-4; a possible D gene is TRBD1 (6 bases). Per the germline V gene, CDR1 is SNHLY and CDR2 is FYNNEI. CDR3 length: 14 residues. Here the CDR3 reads CASTRGTTNEKLFF. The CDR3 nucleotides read TGTGCCAGCACCCGTGGGACAACGAATGAAAAACTGTTTTTT.